These 21 T cell receptor beta chains share one sample of origin, sequenced in a study of cytomegalovirus exposure and HLA in healthy donors. PCR employed 60 Vbeta and 13 Jbeta primers. Profiled with immunoSEQ multiplex PCR; TCRdb holds only in-frame clones, not every one. The data include approximately 100,000 clones; the top ten clones carry about 0.59%. Sequenced sample: PBMCs. The receptor source for this set is a man over 45 in good health and CMV-seronegative.

The genes are TRBV5-6 and TRBJ1-3, with D unresolved. This CDR3 region has 17 residues. V was pared by 4 bases and J by 2 bases, with 19 bases between. The germline V gene encodes CDR1 SGHDT and CDR2 YYEEEE. As DNA, the CDR3 is TGTGCCAGCAGCCCCACAGAAACCTATCCGACTGGAAACACCATATATTTT. It translates to CASSPTETYPTGNTIYF.

CDR3 loop: CASSLAASGRNTGELFF. The CDR3 DNA reads as TGTGCCAGCAGCTTAGCGGCTAGCGGGAGGAACACCGGGGAGCTGTTTTTT. The chain joins TRBV7-9 to TRBJ2-2; 10 bases map to TRBD2. J lost 1 base, V lost 0 bases, and 2 bases had no gene match. The CDR3 contains 17 residues. In germline, CDR1 is SEHNR, CDR2 FQNEAQ (reference sequence). The entire variable domain, with the rest obtained from reference TRBV7-9 and TRBJ2-2, is as follows: DTGVSQNPRHKITKRGQNVTFRCDPISEHNRLYWYRQTLGQGPEFLTYFQNEAQLEKSRLLSDRFSAERPKGSFSTLEIQRTEQGDSAMYLCASSLAASGRNTGELFFGEGSRLTVL.

The rearrangement links TRBV25-1 to TRBJ2-5; 8 nucleotides match TRBD1. This CDR3 has 14 amino acids. Per germline, CDR1 MGHDK and CDR2 SYGVNS. The ends lost 2 bases at V and 2 bases at J; junction bases unmatched: 1. CDR3 sequence (DNA): TGTGCCAGCAGTGAAAGGACAGGGCAAGAGACCCAGTACTTC. Protein product: CASSERTGQETQYF.

The chain uses TRBV4-3 and TRBJ1-2; D unresolved. This CDR3 is 16 amino acids long. V gave up 3 bases and J gave up 2 bases, with 16 bases separating them. CDR1 is LGHNA and CDR2 is YSLEER in the germline V gene. CDR3 in DNA: TGCGCCAGCAGCCATTCCGTTGCGGGAGCCAACTATGGCTACACCTTC. Translating it yields CASSHSVAGANYGYTF.

V and J are TRBV5-1 and TRBJ2-5; 10 bases fit TRBD1. Germline trimming cut 4 bases from V and 5 bases from J; bases unmatched to any gene: 8. This CDR3 is 15 amino acids long. Germline CDR1 SGHRS, CDR2 YFSETQ. CDR3 bases: TGCGCCAGCAGCCTTAGGGACAGGGGTGCGGAGACCCAGTACTTC. This gives the protein CASSLRDRGAETQYF.

The J gene is TRBJ1-6, the V gene TRBV5-4, with D possibly matching TRBD1 (5 bases). Trimming cost V 9 bases and J 3 bases, with 13 bases left between them. The V gene's germline CDR1 is SGHNT and CDR2 YYREEE (reference sequence). CDR3 size: 14 residues. The CDR3 DNA is TGTGCCATAGGGGAGGCAGTCTATAATTCACCCCTCCACTTT. Translation gives CAIGEAVYNSPLHF.

This chain connects TRBV6-1 to TRBJ2-7; TRBD2 agrees at 8 bases. The V segment lost 2 bases and the J segment 4 bases; nucleotides outside the gene matches: 4. The CDR3 has 14 amino acids. The V gene's germline CDR1 is MNHNS and CDR2 SASEGT. CDR3 sequence: CASSESGRLYEQYF. CDR3 sequence (DNA): TGTGCCAGCAGTGAAAGCGGGAGACTTTACGAGCAGTACTTC.

The chain uses TRBV10-3 and TRBJ2-5; 10 bases fit TRBD1. Germline V lookup: CDR1 ENHRY, CDR2 SYGVKD. The trim removed 10 bases at V and 5 bases at J, leaving 7 bases unmatched. The CDR3 runs to 13 residues. CDR3 loop: CATLRDRGETQYF. The CDR3 region has the DNA TGTGCCACCCTTCGGGACAGGGGTGAGACCCAGTACTTC.

The chain has TRBV6-5 and TRBJ2-5, with D possibly matching TRBD1 (6 bases). V was clipped by 10 bases and J by 2 bases, with 17 bases between them. This CDR3 has 14 residues. In germline, CDR1 is MNHEY, CDR2 SVGAGI. The CDR3 DNA is TGTGCCACCCAGGGGACAACGAGGCAAGAGACCCAGTACTTC. As protein: CATQGTTRQETQYF.

The chain is built from TRBV7-9 and TRBJ1-1; no clear D. The CDR3 contains 13 residues. V gave up 1 base and J gave up 6 bases, with 9 bases separating them. CDR1 SEHNR and CDR2 FQNEAQ come from the germline V gene (reference sequence). The CDR3 protein is CASSLGPGAEAFF. The CDR3 DNA sequence: TGTGCCAGCAGCTTAGGGCCCGGAGCTGAAGCTTTCTTT.

This chain connects TRBV5-4 to TRBJ2-7; D might be TRBD1 (5 bases). CDR1 is SGHNT, CDR2 YYREEE, per germline (reference sequence). V was pared by 9 bases and J by 7 bases, with 20 bases between. There are 13 residues in the CDR3. The CDR3 sequence: CATRQPTFPEQYF. Here the CDR3 DNA reads TGTGCCACCCGACAGCCTACATTTCCGGAGCAGTACTTC.

Measured by frequency, this clone is medium-sized (0.01 to 0.1%). The rearrangement uses TRBV19 and TRBJ2-1; weak D call: TRBD1 (5 bases). The CDR3 runs 11 residues. CDR1 is LNHDA, CDR2 SQIVND, per germline (reference sequence). Between the trimmed V and J ends, which lost 5 bases and 13 bases, there was a span of 12 bases. CDR3 in amino acids: CASSQGRVQFF. The CDR3 DNA sequence: TGTGCCAGTAGTCAAGGCAGGGTTCAGTTCTTC.

The chain has TRBV6-6 and TRBJ2-1; D may be TRBD1 (6 bases). V lost 2 bases and J 9 bases, leaving 20 bases between the germline ends. The CDR3 spans 16 residues. Germline V lookup: CDR1 MNHNY, CDR2 SVGAGI (reference sequence). CDR3 region: CASSYATEQTGSEQFF. The CDR3, as DNA: TGTGCCAGCAGTTACGCAACCGAACAGACAGGCAGTGAGCAGTTCTTC.

The genes are TRBV6-5 and TRBJ2-4, with a weak D call TRBD2 (5 bases). V gave up 4 bases and J gave up 4 bases, with 14 bases separating them. The CDR3 has 15 residues. Germline V lookup: CDR1 MNHEY, CDR2 SVGAGI. Here the CDR3 DNA reads TGTGCCAGCAGTTCCCCCGGGAACACAAAAAACATTCAGTACTTC. Translated, it gives CASSSPGNTKNIQYF.

V and J are TRBV5-1 and TRBJ2-7; no clear D gene. CDR1 and CDR2 from the germline V gene are SGHRS and YFSETQ. Trimming cost V 4 bases and J 3 bases, with 11 bases left between them. CDR3 length equals 13 residues. The CDR3 loop reads CASSDYPGYEQYF. In DNA, the CDR3 is TGCGCCAGCAGCGATTACCCGGGCTACGAGCAGTACTTC.

This chain connects TRBV5-1 to TRBJ1-1, with TRBD1 as a possible D gene (6 bases). Germline V gene sequence: CDR1 SGHRS, CDR2 YFSETQ. The CDR3 is 15 residues long. V dropped 1 base and J dropped 3 bases, with 13 bases sitting between them. For the CDR3, the DNA is TGCGCCAGCAGCTTGTTGGGGGCGCGGGACACTGAAGCTTTCTTT. Amino acids: CASSLLGARDTEAFF.

This chain uses TRBV30 with TRBJ2-2; TRBD2 aligns across 11 bases. CDR1 and CDR2 from the germline V gene are GTSNPN and SVGIG (reference sequence). The CDR3 covers 15 residues. Germline trimming cut 2 bases from V and 2 bases from J; bases unmatched to any gene: 1. CDR3 sequence reads: CAWSTSGSNTGELFF. The CDR3 nucleotides read TGTGCCTGGAGTACTAGCGGGAGTAACACCGGGGAGCTGTTTTTT. The complete variable domain, with remaining parts taken from reference TRBV30 and TRBJ2-2, reads SQTIHQWPATLVQPVGSPLSLECTVEGTSNPNLYWYRQAAGRGLQLLFYSVGIGQISSEVPQNLSASRPQDRQFILSSKKLLLSDSGFYLCAWSTSGSNTGELFFGEGSRLTVL.

The gene calls are TRBV19 and TRBJ2-7; 7 nucleotides align to TRBD2. CDR1 is LNHDA and CDR2 is SQIVND in the germline V gene (reference sequence). V shed 5 bases and J 0 bases; nucleotides not matched to a gene: 7. CDR3 length: 15 amino acids. The CDR3 sequence: CASSVWGGSSYEQYF. The DNA of the CDR3 is TGTGCCAGTAGTGTTTGGGGGGGTAGCTCCTACGAGCAGTACTTC. The entire variable domain, with the rest obtained from reference TRBV19 and TRBJ2-7, is as follows: DGGITQSPKYLFRKEGQNVTLSCEQNLNHDAMYWYRQDPGQGLRLIYYSQIVNDFQKGDIAEGYSVSREKKESFPLTVTSAQKNPTAFYLCASSVWGGSSYEQYFGPGTRLTVT.

The chain joins TRBV19 to TRBJ1-1; 8 nucleotides agree with TRBD1. This CDR3 spans 15 amino acids. Losses at the gene ends were 4 bases for V and 0 bases for J; bases not matched to a gene: 4. Germline CDR1 LNHDA, CDR2 SQIVND (reference sequence). The CDR3 protein is CASSKDRAVNTEAFF. The CDR3 nucleotides read TGTGCCAGTAGTAAGGACAGGGCTGTGAACACTGAAGCTTTCTTT.

This sequence joins TRBV7-2 and TRBJ2-7, with TRBD1 as a possible D gene (6 bases). CDR3 length equals 12 residues. V lost 5 bases to trimming and J lost 3 bases, with 8 bases between them. CDR1 is SGHTA and CDR2 is FQGNSA in the germline V gene. CDR3 residues: CASSAQGYEQYF. The CDR3 nucleotides are TGTGCCAGCAGCGCACAGGGCTACGAGCAGTACTTC. The full variable domain, with the rest looked up from reference TRBV7-2 and TRBJ2-7, is GAGVSQSPSNKVTEKGKDVELRCDPISGHTALYWYRQSLGQGLEFLIYFQGNSAPDKSGLPSDRFSAERTGGSVSTLTIQRTQQEDSAVYLCASSAQGYEQYFGPGTRLTVT.

V and J are TRBV20-1 and TRBJ2-7; D is unclear. The CDR3 consists of 11 residues. The germline V gene encodes CDR1 DFQATT and CDR2 SNEGSKA (reference sequence). The ends were cut back, 6 bases at V and 1 base at J, with 7 bases in the middle. In DNA form, the CDR3 reads TGCAGTGCCCCACAGTCCTACGAGCAGTACTTC. Its protein product is CSAPQSYEQYF.